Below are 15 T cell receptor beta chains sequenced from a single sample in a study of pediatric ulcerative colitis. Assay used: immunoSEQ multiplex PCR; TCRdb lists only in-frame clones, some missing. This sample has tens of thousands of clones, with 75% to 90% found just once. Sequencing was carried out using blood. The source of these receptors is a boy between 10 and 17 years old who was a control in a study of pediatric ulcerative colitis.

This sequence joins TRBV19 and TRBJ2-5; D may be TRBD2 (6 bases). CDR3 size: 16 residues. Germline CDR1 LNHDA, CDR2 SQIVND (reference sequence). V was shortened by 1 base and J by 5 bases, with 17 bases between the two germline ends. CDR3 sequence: CASSIALRAGWETQYF. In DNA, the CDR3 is TGTGCCAGTAGTATAGCCCTGCGGGCGGGATGGGAGACCCAGTACTTC.

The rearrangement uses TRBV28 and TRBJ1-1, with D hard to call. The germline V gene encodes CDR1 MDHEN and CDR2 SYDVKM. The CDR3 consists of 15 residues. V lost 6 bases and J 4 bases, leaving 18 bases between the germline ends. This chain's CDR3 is CASSPPGKDPTEAFF. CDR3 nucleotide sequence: TGTGCCAGCAGCCCCCCGGGGAAGGATCCCACTGAAGCTTTCTTT.

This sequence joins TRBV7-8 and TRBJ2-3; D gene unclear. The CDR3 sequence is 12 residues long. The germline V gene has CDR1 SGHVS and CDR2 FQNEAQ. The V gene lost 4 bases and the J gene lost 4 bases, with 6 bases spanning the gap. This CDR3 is CASSSGADTQYF. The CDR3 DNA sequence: TGTGCCAGCAGCTCTGGGGCAGATACGCAGTATTTT.

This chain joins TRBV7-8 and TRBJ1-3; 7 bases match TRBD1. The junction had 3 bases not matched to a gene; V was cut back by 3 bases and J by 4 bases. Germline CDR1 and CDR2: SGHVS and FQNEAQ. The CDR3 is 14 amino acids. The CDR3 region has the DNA TGTGCCAGCAGCTTTCCGGGACAGGGAAACACCATATATTTT. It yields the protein CASSFPGQGNTIYF.

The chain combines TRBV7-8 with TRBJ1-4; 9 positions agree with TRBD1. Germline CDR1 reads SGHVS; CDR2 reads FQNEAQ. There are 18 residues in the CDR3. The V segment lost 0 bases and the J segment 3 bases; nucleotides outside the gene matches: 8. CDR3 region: CASSLALGTGLANEKLFF. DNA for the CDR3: TGTGCCAGCAGCTTAGCGCTAGGGACAGGGTTAGCTAATGAAAAACTGTTTTTT.

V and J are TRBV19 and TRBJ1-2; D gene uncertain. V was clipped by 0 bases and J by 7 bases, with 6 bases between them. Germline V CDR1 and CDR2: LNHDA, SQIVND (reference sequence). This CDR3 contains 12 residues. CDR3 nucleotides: TGTGCCAGTAGTATAGAGATGGGTGGCTACACCTTC. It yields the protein CASSIEMGGYTF. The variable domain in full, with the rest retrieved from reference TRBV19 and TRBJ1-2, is DGGITQSPKYLFRKEGQNVTLSCEQNLNHDAMYWYRQDPGQGLRLIYYSQIVNDFQKGDIAEGYSVSREKKESFPLTVTSAQKNPTAFYLCASSIEMGGYTFGSGTRLTVV.

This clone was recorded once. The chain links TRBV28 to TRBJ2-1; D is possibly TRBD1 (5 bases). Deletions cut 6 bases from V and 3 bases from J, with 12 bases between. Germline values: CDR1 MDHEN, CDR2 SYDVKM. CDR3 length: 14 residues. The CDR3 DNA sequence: TGTGCCAGCAGCAGGGTCTTGGTCTACAATGAGCAGTTCTTC. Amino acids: CASSRVLVYNEQFF.

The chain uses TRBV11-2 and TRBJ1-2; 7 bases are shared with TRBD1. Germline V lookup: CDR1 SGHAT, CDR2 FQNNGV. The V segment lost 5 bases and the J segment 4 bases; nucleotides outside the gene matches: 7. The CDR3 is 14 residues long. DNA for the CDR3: TGTGCCAGCAGCCATAATTCAGGGGGCTATGGCTACACCTTC. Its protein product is CASSHNSGGYGYTF.

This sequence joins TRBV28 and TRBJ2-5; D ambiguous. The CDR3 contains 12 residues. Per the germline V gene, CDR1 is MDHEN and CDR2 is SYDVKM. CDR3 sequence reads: CAIGEPRKTQYF. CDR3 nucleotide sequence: TGTGCTATAGGAGAGCCAAGGAAGACCCAGTACTTC.

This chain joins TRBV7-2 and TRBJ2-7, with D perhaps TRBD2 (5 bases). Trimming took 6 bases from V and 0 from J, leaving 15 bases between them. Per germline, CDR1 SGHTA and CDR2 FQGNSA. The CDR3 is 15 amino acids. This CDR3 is CASSSDWVSSYEQYF. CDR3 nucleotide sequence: TGTGCCAGCAGTTCGGACTGGGTGAGCTCCTACGAGCAGTACTTC. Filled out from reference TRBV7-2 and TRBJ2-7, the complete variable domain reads GAGVSQSPSNKVTEKGKDVELRCDPISGHTALYWYRQSLGQGLEFLIYFQGNSAPDKSGLPSDRFSAERTGGSVSTLTIQRTQQEDSAVYLCASSSDWVSSYEQYFGPGTRLTVT.

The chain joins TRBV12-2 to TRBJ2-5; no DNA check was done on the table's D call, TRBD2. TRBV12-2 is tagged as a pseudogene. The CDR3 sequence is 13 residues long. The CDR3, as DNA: TGTGCAAGTCGCTTAGCTAGACAAGAGACCCAGTACTTC. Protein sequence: CASRLARQETQYF.

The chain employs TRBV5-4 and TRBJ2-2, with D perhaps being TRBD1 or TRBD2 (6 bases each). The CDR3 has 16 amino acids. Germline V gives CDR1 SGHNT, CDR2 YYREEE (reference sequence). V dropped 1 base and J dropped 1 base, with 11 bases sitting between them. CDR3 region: CASSLNRGLNTGELFF. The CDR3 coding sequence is TGTGCCAGCAGCTTGAATCGGGGGCTGAACACCGGGGAGCTGTTTTTT.

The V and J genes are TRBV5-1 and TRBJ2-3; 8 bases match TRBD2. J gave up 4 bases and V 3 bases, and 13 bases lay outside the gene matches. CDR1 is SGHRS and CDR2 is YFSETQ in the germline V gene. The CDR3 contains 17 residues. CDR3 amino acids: CASSSTRSGSLPDTQYF. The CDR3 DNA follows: TGCGCCAGCAGCTCTACACGAAGCGGGAGCCTCCCAGATACGCAGTATTTT.

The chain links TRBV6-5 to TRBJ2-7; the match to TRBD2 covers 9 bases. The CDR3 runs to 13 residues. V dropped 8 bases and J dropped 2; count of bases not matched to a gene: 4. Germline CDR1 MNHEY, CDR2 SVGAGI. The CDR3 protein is CASGGGGPYEQYF. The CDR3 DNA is TGTGCCAGCGGCGGGGGGGGCCCCTACGAGCAGTACTTC.

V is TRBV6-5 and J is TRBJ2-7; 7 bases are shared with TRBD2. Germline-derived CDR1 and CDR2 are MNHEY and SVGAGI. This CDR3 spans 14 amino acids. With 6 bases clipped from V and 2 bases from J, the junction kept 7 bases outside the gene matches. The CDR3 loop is CASSYGGSPYEQYF. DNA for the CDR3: TGTGCCAGCAGCTACGGCGGGAGCCCCTACGAGCAGTACTTC.